Presented here are 4 T cell receptor beta chains from one specimen sequenced in a study of blood T cell repertoires in COVID-19 (dated by TCRdb to about 2020). Library generation was performed with the immunoSEQ multiplex PCR assay. As stored in TCRdb, this immuneACCESS dataset retains in-frame rearrangements with V and J assigned. A fraction of the clones does not appear; measured against another copy, unresolved V genes explain less than half of the discrepancy, and the remainder lacks a known reason. This sample holds under 200,000 clones; roughly nine tenths were observed only once. The ten largest clones add up to 4% of the sample. Input material: peripheral blood. The receptors shown here come from a woman aged 70-85 years with acute or convalescent COVID-19.

This clone was observed a single time. The chain combines TRBV3-1 (or the pseudogene TRBV3-2) with TRBJ1-1; 7 positions match TRBD1. Trimming cost V 2 bases and J 0 bases; bases outside gene matches: 3. The germline CDR1 and CDR2 sequences are LGHDT and YNNKEL (reference sequence). The CDR3 contains 15 residues. CDR3: CASSQQGVLNTEAFF. The CDR3 nucleotides are TGTGCCAGCAGCCAACAGGGGGTTCTGAACACTGAAGCTTTCTTT.

The CDR3 reads CSVVAGEGTGELFF. As DNA, the CDR3 is TGCAGCGTTGTGGCCGGGGAGGGCACCGGGGAGCTGTTTTTT. V is TRBV29-1 and J is TRBJ2-2; TRBD2 aligns across 7 bases. CDR1 SQVTM and CDR2 ANQGSEA come from the germline V gene. V shed 4 bases, J shed 4 bases, and the junction held 6 bases outside the gene matches. The CDR3 covers 14 residues.

The chain couples TRBV24-1 to TRBJ2-7, with 10 bases that match TRBD1. The CDR3 sequence is 15 residues long. The germline gives CDR1 KGHDR, CDR2 SFDVKD. V dropped 2 bases and J dropped 3; count of bases not matched to a gene: 3. DNA of the CDR3: TGTGCCACCAGTGATTCCAGGACAGGGGGCTACGAGCAGTACTTC. The encoded protein is CATSDSRTGGYEQYF.

V and J are TRBV6-2 or TRBV6-3 and TRBJ2-3, with 9 bases lining up with TRBD2. V shed 5 bases and J 2 bases; nucleotides not matched to a gene: 8. The CDR3 spans 16 residues. CDR1 and CDR2 (germline): MNHEY, SVGEGT. The CDR3 region is CASSRGAGGYTDTQYF. CDR3 DNA sequence: TGTGCCAGCAGTCGCGGGGCGGGGGGGTACACAGATACGCAGTATTTT.